Listed here are 21 T cell receptor beta chains from one sample, sequenced in a study of blood T cell repertoires in COVID-19. Method: immunoSEQ multiplex PCR; TCRdb's copy keeps in-frame clones and lacks some. The sample carries over 200,000 clones, approximately 84% recorded once. Material: PBMCs or T cells enriched from blood (not recorded which). The receptors shown here come from a man aged 55-75 years who had recovered from COVID-19.

The V call is TRBV5-4, the J call TRBJ1-1; D is uncertain. Trimming shortened V by 2 bases and J by 1 base, and 12 bases separated the two germline ends. The CDR3 is 15 residues long. The germline V gene has CDR1 SGHNT and CDR2 YYREEE (reference sequence). DNA of the CDR3: TGTGCCAGCAGCTTACCCGGGGAAGGGAACACTGAAGCTTTCTTT. Residues: CASSLPGEGNTEAFF.

J is TRBJ1-5 and V is TRBV7-9; D may be TRBD1 (6 bases). The V and J ends lost 5 bases and 0 bases respectively, with 8 bases between them. There are 14 residues in the CDR3. The germline gives CDR1 SEHNR, CDR2 FQNEAQ (reference sequence). The CDR3 loop is CASSLDSSNQPQHF. In nucleotides, the CDR3 is TGTGCCAGCAGCCTGGACAGTAGCAATCAGCCCCAGCATTTT.

V usage is TRBV12-5 and J usage is TRBJ2-1; 10 bases align to TRBD1. The CDR3 runs 16 residues. V trimming: 1 base; J trimming: 3 bases; junction bases outside the gene matches: 3. Germline V gene sequence: CDR1 LGHNT, CDR2 FRNRAP. For the CDR3, the DNA is TGTGCTAGTGGTTTGGGAGGGACAGGGGACTACAATGAGCAGTTCTTC. Protein product: CASGLGGTGDYNEQFF.

V is TRBV11-3 and J is TRBJ2-1, with D possibly being TRBD2 (7 bases). V was clipped by 6 bases and J by 9 bases, with 21 bases between them. Germline lookup yields CDR1 SGHNT and CDR2 YENEEA. The CDR3 is 15 amino acids. CDR3 protein: CASSFGGGVWFEQFF. The CDR3 bases are TGTGCCAGCAGTTTTGGAGGGGGGGTTTGGTTTGAGCAGTTCTTC.

V usage is TRBV19 and J usage is TRBJ1-1; the match to TRBD1 covers 7 bases. Germline values: CDR1 LNHDA, CDR2 SQIVND (reference sequence). V shed 5 bases, J shed 3 bases, and the junction held 3 bases outside the gene matches. The CDR3 loop spans 13 amino acids. The CDR3 loop is CASSGTVHTEAFF. CDR3 bases: TGTGCCAGTAGTGGGACAGTTCACACTGAAGCTTTCTTT.

As regards this clone: The sample holds other DNA sequences that translate to the same CDR3. The CDR3 coding sequence is TGTGCCAGCAGTTTGACAGGGGACTATGGCTACACCTTC. Translation: CASSLTGDYGYTF. J is TRBJ1-2 and V is TRBV6-5; 8 bases map to TRBD1. The CDR3 has 13 amino acids. Germline V gene data show CDR1 as MNHEY and CDR2 as SVGAGI. The J segment lost 3 bases and the V segment lost 4 bases, leaving 1 base of the junction unmatched.

The V and J genes are TRBV4-3 and TRBJ1-2, with D unclear. The CDR3 consists of 16 residues. CDR1 and CDR2 (germline): LGHNA, YSLEER. Trimming cost V 1 base and J 5 bases, with 17 bases left between them. The CDR3 sequence: CASSQGSPGEWYGYTF. The CDR3 bases are TGCGCCAGCAGCCAAGGGAGTCCGGGAGAGTGGTATGGCTACACCTTC.

The genes are TRBV9 and TRBJ1-1; a weak D match, TRBD1 (5 bases). V was shortened by 2 bases and J by 7 bases, with 15 bases between the two germline ends. The germline V gene has CDR1 SGDLS and CDR2 YYNGEE. CDR3 length: 14 amino acids. CDR3 sequence: CASSVGLGVGEAFF. The CDR3 nucleotides read TGTGCCAGCAGCGTGGGACTCGGGGTAGGTGAAGCTTTCTTT.

The chain couples TRBV18 to TRBJ1-2; D gene ambiguous. V was pared by 2 bases and J by 7 bases, with 14 bases between. CDR3 length: 14 amino acids. Germline V lookup: CDR1 KGHSH, CDR2 LQKENI. The DNA of the CDR3 is TGTGCCAGCTCACCAAACTATGGGGAGTCTGGCTACACCTTC. This gives the protein CASSPNYGESGYTF.

A note on this clone: At one of its ends the junction is not consistent with the germline gene, which may arise from a read error. The chain employs TRBV19 and TRBJ1-1, with TRBD1 matching over 8 bases. Germline CDR1 is LNHDA and CDR2 is SQIVND (reference sequence). There are 13 residues in the CDR3. Here the CDR3 DNA reads TGTGCCAGTAGCCTACGAACTGGGACAGGCTGCATCTTT. Amino acid sequence: CASSLRTGTGCIF. The whole variable domain, filled in from reference TRBV19 and TRBJ1-1, reads DGGITQSPKYLFRKEGQNVTLSCEQNLNHDAMYWYRQDPGQGLRLIYYSQIVNDFQKGDIAEGYSVSREKKESFPLTVTSAQKNPTAFYLCASSLRTGTGCIFGQGTRLTVV.

This clone has just one count. The chain is built from TRBV5-5 and TRBJ2-3; D uncertain. The germline V gene has CDR1 SGHKS and CDR2 YYEKEE (reference sequence). The CDR3 loop spans 17 amino acids. Trimming removed 3 bases from V and 4 bases from J, with 21 bases in between. The DNA of the CDR3 is TGTGCCAGCAGCTCCCCTGACTCGCCCGGTCAGCCAGATACGCAGTATTTT. Protein sequence: CASSSPDSPGQPDTQYF.

V and J are TRBV3-1 (or the pseudogene TRBV3-2) and TRBJ2-5; 7 positions match TRBD2. The CDR3 length is 16 residues. Germline lookup yields CDR1 LGHDT and CDR2 YNNKEL (reference sequence). V shed 4 bases and J 0 bases; nucleotides not matched to a gene: 8. The CDR3 reads CASSLLGTSDQETQYF. The CDR3 region has the DNA TGTGCCAGCAGCCTCCTCGGCACTAGCGACCAAGAGACCCAGTACTTC.

This chain links TRBV6-2 or TRBV6-3 with TRBJ2-1; 10 positions agree with TRBD1. J lost 1 base, V lost 6 bases, and 6 bases had no gene match. The CDR3 totals 16 residues. Germline V lookup: CDR1 MNHEY, CDR2 SVGEGT. CDR3 region: CASSSGQGGSYNEQFF. The CDR3 DNA is TGTGCCAGCAGCAGTGGACAGGGGGGGTCCTACAATGAGCAGTTCTTC.

The chain has TRBV4-3 and TRBJ2-1, with 14 bases fitting TRBD2. V gave up 3 bases and J gave up 4 bases; unmatched junction bases: 2. The CDR3 consists of 16 residues. CDR1 LGHNA and CDR2 YSLEER come from the germline V gene. The CDR3 reads CASSQGTSGGYNEQFF. The CDR3 nucleotides are TGCGCCAGCAGCCAGGGGACTAGCGGGGGATACAATGAGCAGTTCTTC.

The gene calls are TRBV19 and TRBJ1-5; TRBD1 matches 8 bases. The junction had 5 bases not matched to a gene; V was cut back by 3 bases and J by 7 bases. Germline V gives CDR1 LNHDA, CDR2 SQIVND (reference sequence). This CDR3 is built from 14 residues. CDR3 residues: CASSITGGEQPQHF. CDR3 coding DNA: TGTGCCAGTAGTATTACAGGGGGGGAACAGCCCCAGCATTTT.

This chain uses TRBV7-2 with TRBJ2-2, with TRBD1 identical over 7 bases. The trim removed 3 bases at V and 0 bases at J, leaving 4 bases unmatched. Germline V gene data show CDR1 as SGHTA and CDR2 as FQGNSA. The CDR3 has 16 residues. CDR3 region: CASSLFQGANTGELFF. In DNA, the CDR3 is TGTGCCAGCAGCTTGTTTCAGGGGGCGAACACCGGGGAGCTGTTTTTT. The full variable domain, rest sourced from reference TRBV7-2 and TRBJ2-2, is GAGVSQSPSNKVTEKGKDVELRCDPISGHTALYWYRQSLGQGLEFLIYFQGNSAPDKSGLPSDRFSAERTGGSVSTLTIQRTQQEDSAVYLCASSLFQGANTGELFFGEGSRLTVL.

Turning to this clone: This same CDR3 is encoded by further DNA sequences in the sample. The CDR3 loop reads CASSQDRNQPQHF. DNA for the CDR3: TGCGCCAGCAGCCAAGACAGAAATCAGCCCCAGCATTTT. This chain links TRBV4-3 with TRBJ1-5, with D uncertain. Germline loops: CDR1 LGHNA, CDR2 YSLEER. The CDR3 spans 13 residues. Trimming took 0 bases from V and 4 from J, leaving 4 bases between them.

The genes are TRBV5-4 and TRBJ2-1, with TRBD2 matching 13 bases. V was pared by 0 bases and J by 4 bases, with 1 base of the junction left unmatched. The CDR3 length is 16 residues. The germline gives CDR1 SGHNT, CDR2 YYREEE (reference sequence). The DNA for the CDR3 is TGTGCCAGCAGCTTGGAACTAGCGGGGGGGTACAATGAGCAGTTCTTC. Amino acid sequence: CASSLELAGGYNEQFF.

V usage is TRBV5-4 and J usage is TRBJ2-3, with 10 bases that match TRBD1. J was trimmed by 4 bases and V by 3 bases; bases with no gene match: 2. Germline V gene lookup returns CDR1 SGHNT and CDR2 YYREEE (reference sequence). The CDR3 extends over 14 amino acids. Here the CDR3 reads CASSSDRGADTQYF. The CDR3 bases are TGTGCCAGCAGCTCGGACAGGGGGGCAGATACGCAGTATTTT.

The chain combines TRBV5-1 with TRBJ1-4; possible D gene TRBD1, 5 bases. V was shortened by 0 bases and J by 9 bases, with 12 bases between the two germline ends. This CDR3 has 14 residues. From germline, CDR1 is SGHRS and CDR2 YFSETQ. The CDR3 region is CASSLGQSGQKLFF. CDR3 nucleotides: TGCGCCAGCAGCTTGGGCCAGTCAGGGCAAAAACTGTTTTTT. Full variable domain (outside the CDR3, taken from reference TRBV5-1 and TRBJ1-4): KAGVTQTPRYLIKTRGQQVTLSCSPISGHRSVSWYQQTPGQGLQFLFEYFSETQRNKGNFPGRFSGRQFSNSRSEMNVSTLELGDSALYLCASSLGQSGQKLFFGSGTQLSVL.

This chain joins TRBV5-5 and TRBJ2-2; 10 bases are a match to TRBD1. The V gene's germline CDR1 is SGHKS and CDR2 YYEKEE (reference sequence). The junction had 12 bases not matched to a gene; V was cut back by 3 bases and J by 4 bases. The CDR3 extends over 18 amino acids. The CDR3 loop is CASSSARDRGGRTGELFF. Here the CDR3 DNA reads TGTGCCAGCAGCTCCGCCCGGGACAGGGGTGGGCGCACCGGGGAGCTGTTTTTT. Complete variable domain (other parts from reference TRBV5-5 and TRBJ2-2): DAGVTQSPTHLIKTRGQQVTLRCSPISGHKSVSWYQQVLGQGPQFIFQYYEKEERGRGNFPDRFSARQFPNYSSELNVNALLLGDSALYLCASSSARDRGGRTGELFFGEGSRLTVL.